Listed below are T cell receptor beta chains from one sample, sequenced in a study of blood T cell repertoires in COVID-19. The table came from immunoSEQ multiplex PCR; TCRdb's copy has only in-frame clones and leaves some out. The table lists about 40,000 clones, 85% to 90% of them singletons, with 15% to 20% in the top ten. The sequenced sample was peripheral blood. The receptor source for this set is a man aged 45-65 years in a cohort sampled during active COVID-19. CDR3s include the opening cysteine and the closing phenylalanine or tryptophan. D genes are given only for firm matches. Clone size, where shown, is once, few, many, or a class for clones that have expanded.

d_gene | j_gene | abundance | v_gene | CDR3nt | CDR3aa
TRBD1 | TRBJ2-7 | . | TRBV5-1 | TGCGCCAGCAGACGACAGGGAGACTCCTACGAGCAGTACTTC | CASRRQGDSYEQYF
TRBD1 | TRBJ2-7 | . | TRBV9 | TGTGCCAGCAGCCAACGGGACAGTGTCTCCTACGAGCAGTACTTC | CASSQRDSVSYEQYF
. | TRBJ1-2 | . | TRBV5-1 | TGCGCCAGCAGCCCCTGGGGGGATACCTATGGCTACACCTTC | CASSPWGDTYGYTF
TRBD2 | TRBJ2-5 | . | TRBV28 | TGTGCCAGCAGTGGGACTAGCGGGGTCCAAGAGACCCAGTACTTC | CASSGTSGVQETQYF
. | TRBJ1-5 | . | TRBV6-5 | TGTGCCAGCTGCCAGGGAAGTCGTCAGCCCCAGCATTTT | CASCQGSRQPQHF
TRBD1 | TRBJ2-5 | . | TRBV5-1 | TGCGCCAGTTCACAGGGGGCTTCGGGTTTAGAGACCCAGTACTTC | CASSQGASGLETQYF
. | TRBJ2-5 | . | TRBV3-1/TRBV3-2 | TGTGCCAGCAGCCCGACTTTCCTCGGGAGCGACCTTGAGGACTTC | CASSPTFLGSDLEDF
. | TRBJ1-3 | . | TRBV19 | TGTGCCAGTGAAGACTTAGGTGGAAACACCATATATTTT | CASEDLGGNTIYF
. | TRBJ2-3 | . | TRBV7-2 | TGTGCCAGCAGCTTAAGGCGGGGCGGCACAGATACGCAGTATTTT | CASSLRRGGTDTQYF
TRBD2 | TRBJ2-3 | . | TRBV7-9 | TGTGCCAGCAGCCCCATAGCGGGGGGGGCGACAGATACGCAGTATTTT | CASSPIAGGATDTQYF
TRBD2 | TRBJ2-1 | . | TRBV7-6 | TGTGCCAGCAGCCAGGGGCTAGCGGGGGCCCTTGGGGAGCAGTTCTTC | CASSQGLAGALGEQFF
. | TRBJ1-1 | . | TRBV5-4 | TGTGCCAGCAGCTTGGCCGCTGTTTATCAGGCTGAAGCTTTCTTT | CASSLAAVYQAEAFF
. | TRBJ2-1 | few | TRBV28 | TGTGCCAGCATGAGACTCCTAAACACGGACAATGAGCAGTTCTTC | CASMRLLNTDNEQFF
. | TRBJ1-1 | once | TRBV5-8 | TGTGCCAGCAGCCCGGCGGGGGGAACTGAAGCTTTCTTT | CASSPAGGTEAFF
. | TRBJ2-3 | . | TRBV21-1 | TGTGCCAGCAGCAAAGATTCCAGGGTCCCATCGGATACGCAGTATTTT | CASSKDSRVPSDTQYF
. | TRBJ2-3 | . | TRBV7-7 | TGTGCTAGCAGCTTGGGCGGGACAGATACGCAGTATTTT | CASSLGGTDTQYF
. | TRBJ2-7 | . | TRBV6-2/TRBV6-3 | TGTGCCAGCAGTCCCGGGTCGCTTATCTACGAGCAGTACTTC | CASSPGSLIYEQYF
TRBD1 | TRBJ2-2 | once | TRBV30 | TGTGCCTGGAGGCGGAGGCAGGGGGCGATCGGGGAGCTGTTTTTT | CAWRRRQGAIGELFF
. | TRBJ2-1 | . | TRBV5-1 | TGCGCCAGCAGCACAAACTACAATGAGCAGTTCTTC | CASSTNYNEQFF
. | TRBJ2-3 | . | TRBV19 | TGTGCCAGTAGTATAGGACAGGGCACAGATACGCAGTATTTT | CASSIGQGTDTQYF